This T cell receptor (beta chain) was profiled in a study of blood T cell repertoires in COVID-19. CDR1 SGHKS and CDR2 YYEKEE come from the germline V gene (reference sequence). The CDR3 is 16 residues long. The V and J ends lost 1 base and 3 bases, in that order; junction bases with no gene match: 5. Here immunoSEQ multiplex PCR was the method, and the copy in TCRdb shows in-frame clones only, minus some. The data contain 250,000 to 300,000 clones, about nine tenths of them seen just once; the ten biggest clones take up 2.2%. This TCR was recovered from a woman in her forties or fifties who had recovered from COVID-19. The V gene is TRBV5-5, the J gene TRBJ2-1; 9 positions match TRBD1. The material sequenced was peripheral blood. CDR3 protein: CASSLLPGQGYNEQFF. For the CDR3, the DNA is TGTGCCAGCAGCTTGCTACCGGGACAGGGCTACAATGAGCAGTTCTTC. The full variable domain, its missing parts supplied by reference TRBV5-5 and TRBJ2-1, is DAGVTQSPTHLIKTRGQQVTLRCSPISGHKSVSWYQQVLGQGPQFIFQYYEKEERGRGNFPDRFSARQFPNYSSELNVNALLLGDSALYLCASSLLPGQGYNEQFFGPGTRLTVL.